The rows below give T cell receptor beta chains drawn from one sample of a study of T cell responses to AZD1222 COVID-19 vaccine. Produced via immunoSEQ multiplex PCR; TCRdb's table is partial and in-frame only. Of more than 100,000 clones in the sample, almost 85% were seen once. This specimen was peripheral blood, taken 28 days after the second dose of the MenACWY control vaccine. All receptors come from an adult who received the MenACWY meningococcal vaccine as a control. The CDR3 runs from the conserved cysteine through the conserved F or W. Each record gives: clone size, V gene, J gene, D gene, CDR3 DNA, CDR3 protein. A D gene is named only where the DNA matches it firmly. Some rows mark clone size as missing; the rest say once, few, many or name a class of expanded clone.

NA	TRBV7-9	TRBJ1-1	NA	TGTGCCAGCAGCCAATTCCGAGGGGGGACTGAAGCTTTCTTT	CASSQFRGGTEAFF
NA	TRBV7-9	TRBJ2-1	TRBD2	TGTGCCAGCAGCTTAGAAGGTATAGGGCGGGGGGCCCAGTTCTTC	CASSLEGIGRGAQFF
NA	TRBV27	TRBJ1-1	TRBD1	TGTGCCAGCAGTTCACTATTCAGGGGGACTGAAGCTTTCTTT	CASSSLFRGTEAFF
NA	TRBV5-1	TRBJ1-1	NA	TGCGCCAGCAGCTTGGTTGGGGCTCAAACTGAAGCTTTCTTT	CASSLVGAQTEAFF
few	TRBV5-1	TRBJ2-2	NA	TGCGCCAGCTCCACGGGGCGTTACAACACCGGGGAGCTGTTTTTT	CASSTGRYNTGELFF
NA	TRBV5-1	TRBJ2-1	NA	TGCGCCAGCAGCGGCCGAGGGTTCTCCTACAATGAGCAGTTCTTC	CASSGRGFSYNEQFF
NA	TRBV7-9	TRBJ2-2	NA	TGTGCCAGCAGCGCCCCACCCGGGGAGCTGTTTTTT	CASSAPPGELFF
NA	TRBV2	TRBJ2-5	TRBD1	TGTGCCAGCAACCCCAACAGGGGCGCTGAGACCCAGTACTTC	CASNPNRGAETQYF
NA	TRBV23-1	TRBJ1-6	NA	TGCGCCAGCAGTCAATTCGTCGAGGGACGCCGTCTTTCACCCCTCCACTTT	CASSQFVEGRRLSPLHF
NA	TRBV6-6	TRBJ2-1	NA	TGTGCCAGCAATATCGCCGGGACAACAAATGAGCAGTTCTTC	CASNIAGTTNEQFF
NA	TRBV7-3	TRBJ2-1	NA	TGTGCCAGCAGCCCTGGGGTTAGTAGTAATGAGCAGTTCTTC	CASSPGVSSNEQFF
NA	TRBV5-1	TRBJ1-2	TRBD1	TGCGCCAGCAGCTTGCCAGGGGGTGACTATGGCTACACCTTC	CASSLPGGDYGYTF
few	TRBV11-3	TRBJ2-2	NA	TGTGCCAGCAGCTTAGATGGCACCGGGGAGCTGTTTTTT	CASSLDGTGELFF
NA	TRBV11-3	TRBJ2-7	TRBD2	TGTGCCAGCAGCTTAGATTCTGGACTAGCGGGAGGTCCCTTGTACTACGAGCAGTACTTC	CASSLDSGLAGGPLYYEQYF
NA	TRBV5-6	TRBJ1-2	NA	TGTGCCAGCAGGCAGGGCCGGGTCTATGGCTACACCTTC	CASRQGRVYGYTF
NA	TRBV5-1	TRBJ2-5	TRBD2	TGCGCCAGCAGCTTGGCCCTAGCGGGGAGACAAGAGACCCAGTACTTC	CASSLALAGRQETQYF
NA	TRBV6-2/TRBV6-3	TRBJ2-1	TRBD2	TGTGCCAGCAGTCCCGGTAGCGGGAGGCTCCACAATGAGCAGTTCTTC	CASSPGSGRLHNEQFF
NA	TRBV7-2	TRBJ1-5	NA	TGTGCCAGCAGCTTAGCGCTTGGTAGCAATCAGCCCCAGCATTTT	CASSLALGSNQPQHF
once	TRBV15	TRBJ2-3	TRBD2	TGTGCCACCAGCAGAGATCGGGCGGGGGGATTGTCGCAGTATTTT	CATSRDRAGGLSQYF
NA	TRBV29-1	TRBJ1-1	NA	TGCAGCGTGGGATCGGGCCTCAGAAACACTGAAGCTTTCTTT	CSVGSGLRNTEAFF
NA	TRBV30	TRBJ1-1	NA	TGTGCCTGGAGTGTGGGGGGGCGCCTAAGGGCTTTCTTT	CAWSVGGRLRAFF
NA	TRBV18	TRBJ1-4	NA	TGTGCCAGCTCACCAAGAACAGGGACAACTAATGAAAAACTGTTTTTT	CASSPRTGTTNEKLFF
NA	TRBV11-2	TRBJ2-1	TRBD2	TGTGCCAGCAGCTCCTCTAGCGGGAGGGCCTACAATGAGCAGTTCTTC	CASSSSSGRAYNEQFF
once	TRBV5-5	TRBJ1-3	NA	TGTGCCAGCAGCCCGACCGCGGAGGGAAACACCATATATTTT	CASSPTAEGNTIYF
once	TRBV19	TRBJ1-1	NA	TGTGCCAGTAGTCCCTGGGACGCAGGAAGAACTGAAGCTTTCTTT	CASSPWDAGRTEAFF
NA	TRBV2	TRBJ1-5	NA	TGTGCCAGCAGTGTACAGGTCTCCAATCAGCCCCAGCATTTT	CASSVQVSNQPQHF
NA	TRBV7-2	TRBJ2-5	TRBD2	TGTGCCAGCAGCTTAGCCTCCGGGAGGGTCGGTGAGACCCAGTACTTC	CASSLASGRVGETQYF
NA	TRBV9	TRBJ1-6	NA	TGTGCCAGCAGCGCGAGCTCCTATAATTCACCCCTCCACTTT	CASSASSYNSPLHF
once	TRBV11-1	TRBJ1-1	NA	TGTGCCAGCAGCTTAGCGCTCACTGAAGCTTTCTTT	CASSLALTEAFF
few	TRBV9	TRBJ1-2	TRBD1	TGTGCCAGCAGCTCTCGGGACAGGGGGCCCTACACCTTC	CASSSRDRGPYTF
NA	TRBV7-6	TRBJ2-1	NA	TGTGCCAGCAGCTTAGCGCAGGGGCCCTTGAAATCCAATGAGCAGTTCTTC	CASSLAQGPLKSNEQFF
NA	TRBV3-1/TRBV3-2	TRBJ2-3	NA	TGTGCCAGCAGCCAGAGGCTTGGCACAGATACGCAGTATTTT	CASSQRLGTDTQYF
NA	TRBV5-5	TRBJ1-5	NA	TGTGCCAGCAGCTTGTACGATAGCAATCAGCCCCAGCATTTT	CASSLYDSNQPQHF
NA	TRBV5-4	TRBJ2-3	NA	TGTGCCAGCAGCACCTCAGATACGCAGTATTTT	CASSTSDTQYF
NA	TRBV2	TRBJ2-5	TRBD1	TGTGCCAGCACTCGAGCGACAGGGCGAGAGACCCAGTACTTC	CASTRATGRETQYF
NA	TRBV28	TRBJ2-3	NA	TGTGCCAGCAGTTTACGAGGACAGCCGAAGGATACGCAGTATTTT	CASSLRGQPKDTQYF
NA	TRBV28	TRBJ1-2	TRBD1	TGTGCCAGCAGTGGAACAGGGGCGGACTATGGCTACACCTTC	CASSGTGADYGYTF
NA	TRBV24-1	TRBJ1-5	NA	TGTGCCACCCAACGCGGGGGCAATCAGCCCCAGCATTTT	CATQRGGNQPQHF
NA	TRBV24-1	TRBJ1-5	NA	TGTGCCACCAGCCCCAGGACTGGGCAGCCCCAGCATTTT	CATSPRTGQPQHF
NA	TRBV29-1	TRBJ2-3	TRBD1	TGCAGCGTCAAGACAGGGGTCGATACGCAGTATTTT	CSVKTGVDTQYF
NA	TRBV5-5	TRBJ1-5	NA	TGTGCCAGCAGCTTGGTGGGACAACCCTCAGCGTCCCAGCATTTT	CASSLVGQPSASQHF
NA	TRBV7-2	TRBJ2-3	NA	TGTGCCAGCAGCTACCGAGGGGCTGGGAGCCCAGATACGCAGTATTTT	CASSYRGAGSPDTQYF
NA	TRBV19	TRBJ1-4	TRBD1	TGTGCCAGTAGTAGCATTACAGGGGGCGGTGAAAAACTGTTTTTT	CASSSITGGGEKLFF